This passage covers 23 T cell receptor beta chains from one sample sequenced in a study of T cell responses to AZD1222 COVID-19 vaccine (dated by TCRdb to about 2021). Per the publication, the time point label means: about 28 days (+/-7) after the second vaccine dose. Libraries were made using the immunoSEQ multiplex PCR assay. What TCRdb holds here is the immuneACCESS table cut down to in-frame rearrangements. Part of the clones is not present; checked against another copy, under half of the missing clones reflect an unresolved V gene, and the others are unexplained. The sample table contains roughly 150,000 clones; only one count was recorded for around 94% of them. The ten largest clones add up to 5.1% of the sample. Material: peripheral blood, obtained 28 days after the second AZD1222 dose. Receptors originate from an adult who received the AZD1222 COVID-19 vaccine.

CDR3 nucleotides: TGTGCCAGCAGCGAACCGCGTCCTTTTTGGCATCATCAGCCCCAGCATTTT. Translation gives CASSEPRPFWHHQPQHF. The chain links TRBV3-1 (or the pseudogene TRBV3-2) to TRBJ1-5; no reliable D call. V lost 5 bases to trimming and J lost 5 bases, with 22 bases between them. The CDR3 extends over 17 amino acids. Germline values: CDR1 LGHDT, CDR2 YNNKEL (reference sequence).

The gene calls are TRBV5-8 and TRBJ1-2; D might be TRBD1 (5 bases). This CDR3 has 16 residues. The germline gives CDR1 SGHTS, CDR2 YDEGEE. Trimming cost V 1 base and J 5 bases, with 18 bases left between them. The CDR3 reads CASSLFGGAYSYGYTF. The CDR3 DNA reads as TGTGCCAGCAGCTTGTTCGGTGGGGCCTATTCGTATGGCTACACCTTC.

The chain carries TRBV21-1 and TRBJ2-7; the table's D call of TRBD1 was not tested on the DNA. TRBV21-1 is annotated as a pseudogene. This CDR3 is 21 amino acids long. The CDR3 region has the DNA TGTGCCAGCAGCAAAGTAAATCGACACAAAGAGGGGGATTGGGTTTCCTACGAGCAGTACTTC. Translating gives CASSKVNRHKEGDWVSYEQYF.

The chain is built from TRBV2 and TRBJ2-3; D is uncertain. From germline, CDR1 is SNHLY and CDR2 FYNNEI. The CDR3 covers 17 residues. V shed 4 bases and J shed 0 bases, with 17 bases lying between them. This chain's CDR3 is CASSVRWSPSSTDTQYF. The CDR3, as DNA: TGTGCCAGCAGTGTCCGTTGGTCGCCTAGTAGCACAGATACGCAGTATTTT.

The chain combines TRBV28 with TRBJ1-1; weak D call: TRBD1 (5 bases). Trimming pared 4 bases from V and 2 bases from J, leaving 8 bases between. The CDR3 is 13 amino acids. The V gene's germline CDR1 is MDHEN and CDR2 SYDVKM. CDR3: CASSWGANTEAFF. The CDR3 DNA reads as TGTGCCAGCAGTTGGGGCGCAAACACTGAAGCTTTCTTT.

The chain employs TRBV29-1 and TRBJ2-1; 12 nucleotides match TRBD2. The V and J ends lost 4 bases and 5 bases, in that order; junction bases with no gene match: 9. The CDR3 has 16 residues. Germline lookup yields CDR1 SQVTM and CDR2 ANQGSEA. CDR3 loop: CSVGGKGLAGNNEQFF. The CDR3 DNA is TGCAGCGTTGGGGGGAAGGGACTAGCGGGTAACAATGAGCAGTTCTTC.

The chain employs TRBV11-1 and TRBJ2-1; TRBD2 agrees at 8 bases. This CDR3 contains 16 residues. The V and J ends lost 4 bases and 5 bases, in that order; junction bases with no gene match: 10. CDR1 is SGHAT, CDR2 FQDESV, per germline (reference sequence). The CDR3 DNA is TGTGCCAGCAGCTCCACATCAGCGGGAGTCGACAATGAGCAGTTCTTC. Translated, it gives CASSSTSAGVDNEQFF.

The count of this clone is one. The chain is built from TRBV28 and TRBJ2-1; 10 positions agree with TRBD2. CDR3 size: 15 residues. Germline lookup yields CDR1 MDHEN and CDR2 SYDVKM. V lost 5 bases, J lost 5 bases, and 6 bases stayed unmatched. In DNA form, the CDR3 reads TGTGCCAGCAGTCCCCCGGGACTAGCGCACAATGAGCAGTTCTTC. It codes for CASSPPGLAHNEQFF.

The chain uses TRBV19 and TRBJ1-2; 7 nucleotides align to TRBD1. Germline CDR1 LNHDA, CDR2 SQIVND (reference sequence). The CDR3 covers 14 residues. V gave up 9 bases and J gave up 7 bases; unmatched junction bases: 14. The DNA for the CDR3 is TGTGCCAGCGTGGACAGGCGCAGAAGAATTGGCTACACCTTC. It encodes CASVDRRRRIGYTF.

This clone was detected only once. This chain connects TRBV13 to TRBJ1-4, with D unclear. Germline V lookup: CDR1 PRHDT, CDR2 FYEKMQ (reference sequence). The ends were cut back, 5 bases at V and 2 bases at J, with 9 bases in the middle. This CDR3 is 14 amino acids long. In DNA, the CDR3 is TGTGCCAGCAGCCGCCGATTCACTAATGAAAAACTGTTTTTT. This translates into CASSRRFTNEKLFF.

The chain couples TRBV23-1 to TRBJ2-7; D not resolved. TRBV23-1 counts as an open reading frame of uncertain function. Deletions cut 2 bases from V and 3 bases from J, with 20 bases between. This CDR3 is built from 17 residues. The CDR3 is CASSQTAKQNAYYEQYF. In DNA form, the CDR3 reads TGCGCCAGCAGTCAAACTGCCAAACAGAACGCGTACTACGAGCAGTACTTC.

V is TRBV18 and J is TRBJ2-7; TRBD1 is a possible D gene (5 bases). The germline V gene has CDR1 KGHSH and CDR2 LQKENI. This CDR3 is built from 15 residues. Trimming removed 1 base at V and 6 bases at J, with 16 bases between. The CDR3 nucleotides read TGTGCCAGCTCACCACTAGGGCAGGGAACTGTCGAGCAGTACTTC. The encoded protein is CASSPLGQGTVEQYF.

The chain has TRBV25-1 and TRBJ2-6, with unresolved D. Germline V gene data show CDR1 as MGHDK and CDR2 as SYGVNS. Trimming removed 1 base from V and 0 bases from J, with 7 bases in between. The CDR3 consists of 16 residues. The CDR3 coding sequence is TGTGCCAGCAGTGAATCTCGGCACTCTGGGGCCAACGTCCTGACTTTC. Its translation is CASSESRHSGANVLTF.

V is TRBV15 and J is TRBJ1-1; D ambiguous. V lost 1 base to trimming and J lost 5 bases, with 14 bases between them. Germline CDR1 is LNHNV and CDR2 is YYDKDF (reference sequence). The length of the CDR3 is 15 residues. The CDR3 region is CATSRVRSGGTEAFF. CDR3 nucleotide sequence: TGTGCCACCAGCAGAGTTCGGAGCGGCGGTACTGAAGCTTTCTTT.

This rearrangement joins TRBV4-1 to TRBJ1-1; D might be TRBD1 (6 bases). Germline V gives CDR1 MGHRA, CDR2 YSYEKL. The CDR3 has 16 residues. V lost 0 bases, J lost 2 bases, and 13 bases lay in between. Here the CDR3 reads CASSQEGYRVNTEAFF. CDR3 nucleotide sequence: TGCGCCAGCAGCCAAGAGGGTTACAGGGTTAACACTGAAGCTTTCTTT.

The rearrangement links TRBV6-2 or TRBV6-3 to TRBJ2-5, with a tentative D call TRBD1 (7 bases). This CDR3 comprises 15 residues. Trimming removed 6 bases from V and 1 base from J, with 15 bases in between. Germline lookup yields CDR1 MNHEY and CDR2 SVGEGT. The CDR3: CASSPGGTVQETQYF. As DNA, the CDR3 is TGTGCCAGCAGCCCCGGAGGGACAGTCCAAGAGACCCAGTACTTC.

This chain links TRBV27 with TRBJ1-1; D gene ambiguous. Germline-derived CDR1 and CDR2 are MNHEY and SMNVEV (reference sequence). The CDR3 has 12 amino acids. Trimming removed 3 bases from V and 7 bases from J, with 9 bases in between. For the CDR3, the DNA is TGTGCCAGCAGTTTTTACGGAGGTGAAGCTTTCTTT. Translating gives CASSFYGGEAFF.

V is TRBV18 and J is TRBJ1-1, with D tentatively TRBD1 (5 bases). Trimming removed 3 bases at V and 4 bases at J, with 12 bases between. There are 14 residues in the CDR3. The germline CDR1 and CDR2 sequences are KGHSH and LQKENI. In nucleotides, the CDR3 is TGTGCCAGCTCACCCCAGGGAATCTCCACTGAAGCTTTCTTT. Protein sequence: CASSPQGISTEAFF.

The chain has TRBV2 and TRBJ2-2, with D possibly TRBD2 on 5 matching bases. The germline gives CDR1 SNHLY, CDR2 FYNNEI. Deletions cut 7 bases from V and 5 bases from J, with 14 bases between. This CDR3 spans 14 amino acids. CDR3 region: CASKGLASTGELFF. The DNA of the CDR3 is TGTGCCAGCAAGGGTCTAGCAAGTACCGGGGAGCTGTTTTTT. Together with reference TRBV2 and TRBJ2-2, the CDR3 gives the full variable domain: EPEVTQTPSHQVTQMGQEVILRCVPISNHLYFYWYRQILGQKVEFLVSFYNNEISEKSEIFDDQFSVERPDGSNFTLKIRSTKLEDSAMYFCASKGLASTGELFFGEGSRLTVL.

Note on this clone: One end of the junction fails to match germline, which may point to a read error. CDR3 in DNA: TGTGCCAGCAGCCTAGGGGACAGCGGGAGGTCCTCCGTCTTC. This encodes CASSLGDSGRSSVF. The chain is built from TRBV7-9 and TRBJ2-7, with 9 bases aligning to TRBD2. The CDR3 spans 14 residues. Germline-derived CDR1 and CDR2 are SEHNR and FQNEAQ (reference sequence).

Worth noting for this clone: The same CDR3 can be traced to other DNA sequences in this sample. This chain connects TRBV3-1 (or the pseudogene TRBV3-2) to TRBJ1-6; 9 nucleotides line up with TRBD1. Germline assignment: CDR1 LGHDT and CDR2 YNNKEL (reference sequence). This CDR3 has 14 amino acids. Trimming cost V 3 bases and J 6 bases; bases outside gene matches: 0. The DNA of the CDR3 is TGTGCCAGCAGCCAGGGACAGGGTAATTCACCCCTCCACTTT. This codes for CASSQGQGNSPLHF.

The gene calls are TRBV11-2 and TRBJ2-7; D may be TRBD2 (5 bases). The CDR3 loop spans 15 amino acids. Trimming left V 5 bases short and J 2 bases short, with 16 bases between. Germline CDR1 SGHAT, CDR2 FQNNGV. CDR3 DNA: TGTGCCAGCAGCCCAGGATTAGGACTCACCTACGAGCAGTACTTC. This gives the protein CASSPGLGLTYEQYF.

The rearrangement links TRBV2 to TRBJ2-7; 9 bases map to TRBD1. The CDR3 covers 15 residues. Germline loops: CDR1 SNHLY, CDR2 FYNNEI. V shed 5 bases and J 0 bases; nucleotides not matched to a gene: 5. In nucleotides, the CDR3 is TGTGCCAGCAGTACAGACAGGGGGGCCTCCTACGAGCAGTACTTC. Protein sequence: CASSTDRGASYEQYF. Drawing the rest from reference TRBV2 and TRBJ2-7, the complete variable domain is EPEVTQTPSHQVTQMGQEVILRCVPISNHLYFYWYRQILGQKVEFLVSFYNNEISEKSEIFDDQFSVERPDGSNFTLKIRSTKLEDSAMYFCASSTDRGASYEQYFGPGTRLTVT.